This T cell receptor beta chain was sequenced in a study of T cell responses to AZD1222 COVID-19 vaccine. As to this clone: The target antigen is unknown.

J was trimmed by 5 bases and V by 6 bases; bases with no gene match: 3. Germline V gene lookup returns CDR1 SGHDN and CDR2 FVKESK. This CDR3 spans 13 amino acids. Study findings and constraints: Mostly white British, mostly female donors; authors suggested clonal diversity may be underestimated.

Only in-frame clones appear in the TCRdb table, and some are missing; sequencing was by immunoSEQ multiplex PCR. Of under 60,000 clones listed, 80% to 90% are singletons. The TCR was taken from an adult in good health. This specimen consisted of peripheral blood, obtained on day 0 of AZD1222 vaccination. The V and J genes are TRBV14 and TRBJ2-2; 7 bases are shared with TRBD2. CDR3 nucleotide sequence: TGTGCCAGCAGGCCCGGGGGGACCGGGGAGCTGTTTTTT. It codes for CASRPGGTGELFF.